This T cell receptor (beta chain) was captured in a study of blood T cell repertoires in COVID-19. As for the study in general: PBMCs, B-cell-depleted T cells, or T cells provided the cDNA or gDNA that made up the material.

The V segment lost 6 bases and the J segment 5 bases; nucleotides outside the gene matches: 6. The germline V gene encodes CDR1 SNHLY and CDR2 FYNNEI. CDR3 size: 15 residues. In the study's own analysis: Nucleated cell number was recorded as an estimate derived from reference gene primer amplification. Assay used: immunoSEQ multiplex PCR; TCRdb lists only in-frame clones, some missing. That table is the source of V, J and clone size, and D and trimming were worked out from the DNA. The sample holds some 250,000 clones, about 86% seen once. V is TRBV2 and J is TRBJ1-6, with 8 bases aligning to TRBD1. The receptor's source is a woman aged 25-40 years with COVID-19, enrolled during active disease. Sample: peripheral blood. The CDR3, as DNA: TGTGCCAGCAGCCCGACAGGGGTCGATAATTCACCCCTCCACTTT. Encoded protein: CASSPTGVDNSPLHF.